Reported below is one T cell receptor beta chain. The data stem from a study of blood T cell repertoires in COVID-19. Across the study: The cDNA or gDNA used as material had been derived from T cells, B-cell-depleted T cells, or PBMCs.

Measured with immunoSEQ multiplex PCR; TCRdb has only the in-frame clones, and not every one. This table holds 140,000 to 150,000 clones, about nine tenths found once. Germline CDR1 and CDR2: MNHEY and SVGAGI. Trimming cost V 0 bases and J 0 bases, with 6 bases left between them. This CDR3 is built from 15 residues. Recruitment covered fewer than 25 US areas and drew participants whose ages spanned roughly 18 to 95 years. Participant reports of clinical history set cohort assignment. The sequenced sample consisted of PBMCs or T cells enriched from blood (not recorded which). The gene calls are TRBV6-5 and TRBJ1-5; D is uncertain. The source of this sequence is a woman aged 40-49 years who had been exposed to COVID-19. DNA for the CDR3: TGTGCCAGCAGTTACTCCAGAAATAGCAATCAGCCCCAGCATTTT. Protein sequence: CASSYSRNSNQPQHF.